This TCR beta chain is drawn from a study of response to subunit inactivated influenza vaccine. With 4 bases clipped from V and 0 bases from J, the junction kept 5 bases outside the gene matches. The CDR3 is made up of 15 amino acids. CDR1 and CDR2 from the germline V gene are SGDLS and YYNGEE. Study conclusions and caveats: Each seasonal influenza vaccination recruits few new T cells, the authors suggested.

This clonotype turned up a few times. Its antigen is not identified. Using its own MiXCR run on the RT-PCR reads, TCRdb lists one record per CDR3 protein. The data hold around 200,000 distinct CDR3 sequences, with around 14% observed a single time. Sample: CD8+ T cells sorted from PBMCs, taken about 5 days after vaccination. The chain combines TRBV9 with TRBJ2-7; the match to TRBD2 covers 9 bases. This clonotype originated in a man between 45 and 60 years old who received an inactivated influenza vaccine. CDR3 DNA sequence: TGTGCCAGCAGCCCTTCAGCGGGAGGCTCCTACGAGCAGTACTTC. As protein: CASSPSAGGSYEQYF.